The rows below give T cell receptor beta chains drawn from one sample of a study of read filtering for tumor transcriptome and immune sequencing. Each CDR3 protein gets one entry after TCRdb re-called the reads with MiXCR. The sample carries about 48,000 distinct CDR3 sequences, around 20% recorded once. Specimen: a population of CD138-negative cells sorted from bone marrow. These receptors all come from a donor at least 40 years old with multiple myeloma. The CDR3 runs from the conserved cysteine through the conserved F or W. D genes are given only for firm matches. Expanded clones are given a class, and other clones once, few, many or no size at all.

D gene	clone size	V gene	J gene	CDR3 protein	CDR3 DNA
NA	many	TRBV11-2	TRBJ1-4	CASSPRTATNEKLFF	TGTGCCAGCAGCCCCAGGACAGCAACTAATGAAAAACTGTTTTTT
NA	many	TRBV2	TRBJ1-5	CASSVGYNQPQHF	TGTGCCAGCAGTGTCGGTTACAATCAGCCCCAGCATTTT
TRBD2	few	TRBV12-3/TRBV12-4	TRBJ2-1	CASSFTGGPGNEQFF	TGTGCCAGCAGTTTTACGGGAGGGCCGGGCAATGAGCAGTTCTTC
NA	NA	TRBV18	TRBJ2-3	CASCPGTQSDTQYF	TGTGCCAGCTGCCCGGGAACACAGTCAGATACGCAGTATTTT
NA	many	TRBV5-1	TRBJ2-3	CASSFRDTDTQYF	TGCGCCAGCAGCTTCCGGGACACAGATACGCAGTATTTT
NA	NA	TRBV2	TRBJ2-3	CASSDWLAGQYF	TGTGCCAGCAGTGATTGGCTAGCAGGCCAGTATTTT
TRBD2	many	TRBV30	TRBJ2-1	CAWRSRLASGEQFF	TGTGCCTGGAGATCGCGACTAGCGAGCGGTGAGCAGTTCTTC
TRBD2	NA	TRBV7-2	TRBJ2-5	CASSISSGDLVWYF	TGTGCCAGCAGCATATCTAGCGGGGATTTGGTGTGGTACTTC
NA	few	TRBV9	TRBJ2-1	CASSVGQTDEQFF	TGTGCCAGCAGCGTTGGACAGACGGATGAGCAGTTCTTC
NA	many	TRBV2	TRBJ1-5	CASSVGAGRSGQPQHF	TGTGCCAGCAGTGTGGGGGCAGGCCGCTCCGGCCAGCCCCAGCATTTT
NA	NA	TRBV20-1	TRBJ1-5	CSARAGQDSRPQHF	TGCAGTGCTAGAGCCGGGCAGGACAGCCGTCCCCAGCATTTT
NA	medium-sized	TRBV29-1	TRBJ2-3	CSGADYAQYF	TGCAGCGGCGCGGATTATGCGCAGTATTTT
TRBD2	many	TRBV19	TRBJ2-1	CASRRVAGGHNEQFF	TGTGCCAGTAGGAGGGTAGCGGGAGGGCACAATGAGCAGTTCTTC
NA	NA	TRBV29-1	TRBJ2-7	CSVRRENRGSYEQYF	TGCAGCGTTCGTCGGGAGAATAGGGGTTCCTACGAGCAGTACTTC
TRBD2	many	TRBV7-2	TRBJ2-3	CASSRNLRSSGPSTDTQYF	TGTGCCAGCAGCCGCAATCTACGGTCTAGCGGGCCTAGCACAGATACGCAGTATTTT
NA	many	TRBV6-6	TRBJ2-7	CASSWGGASYEQYF	TGTGCCAGCAGTTGGGGGGGGGCATCCTACGAGCAGTACTTC
TRBD1	many	TRBV24-1	TRBJ2-1	CATSDFTGQGGNEQFF	TGTGCCACCAGTGATTTCACCGGACAGGGTGGCAATGAGCAGTTCTTC
NA	many	TRBV20-1	TRBJ2-1	CSAREDLVVYNEQFF	TGCAGTGCTAGAGAGGACCTGGTAGTCTACAATGAGCAGTTCTTC
TRBD1	many	TRBV24-1	TRBJ2-3	CATSDPRTGGISTDTQYF	TGTGCCACCAGTGATCCCCGGACAGGGGGAATTAGCACAGATACGCAGTATTTT
NA	many	TRBV9	TRBJ2-3	CASSVSPSTDTQYF	TGTGCCAGCAGCGTCAGTCCTAGCACAGATACGCAGTATTTT
NA	NA	TRBV11-2	TRBJ2-3	CASRLERMTDTQYF	TGTGCCAGCAGACTGGAGAGGATGACAGATACGCAGTATTTT
NA	NA	TRBV4-3	TRBJ1-5	CASSQVTGNQPQHF	TGCGCCAGCAGCCAAGTGACCGGAAATCAGCCCCAGCATTTT
NA	many	TRBV29-1	TRBJ1-1	CSVEDSNTEAFF	TGCAGCGTTGAAGACAGCAACACTGAAGCTTTCTTT
NA	many	TRBV27	TRBJ2-7	CASGWAPAQGGEQYF	TGTGCCAGCGGGTGGGCGCCGGCCCAGGGCGGCGAGCAGTACTTC
NA	few	TRBV12-3/TRBV12-4	TRBJ2-7	CASSLSVSSYEQYF	TGTGCCAGCAGTTTATCAGTGAGCTCCTACGAGCAGTACTTC
NA	many	TRBV28	TRBJ2-7	CASSLSVGSHEQYF	TGTGCCAGCAGTTTAAGCGTGGGTTCCCACGAGCAGTACTTC
TRBD2	NA	TRBV4-3	TRBJ2-3	CASSQAGLAGGGKADTQYF	TGCGCCAGCAGCCAAGCGGGACTAGCGGGAGGCGGCAAGGCAGATACGCAGTATTTT
TRBD1	many	TRBV5-1	TRBJ2-3	CASSLQGQGTDTQYF	TGCGCCAGCAGCTTGCAGGGACAGGGGACAGATACGCAGTATTTT
NA	many	TRBV4-1	TRBJ2-1	CASSQTARVGEQFF	TGCGCCAGCAGCCAAACTGCCAGGGTCGGTGAGCAGTTCTTC
NA	many	TRBV6-5	TRBJ1-4	CASSPLQGKGEKLFF	TGTGCCAGCAGCCCACTCCAGGGAAAGGGTGAAAAACTGTTTTTT
TRBD1	NA	TRBV29-1	TRBJ2-1	CSSARGTGGGEQFF	TGCAGCAGCGCCCGGGGGACAGGGGGCGGTGAGCAGTTCTTC
NA	NA	TRBV19	TRBJ1-1	CASSISSRRMNTEAFF	TGTGCCAGTAGTATTAGTAGCAGAAGAATGAACACTGAAGCTTTCTTT
NA	many	TRBV5-5	TRBJ1-5	CASSFTDSNQPQHF	TGTGCCAGCAGCTTCACTGATAGCAATCAGCCCCAGCATTTT
NA	many	TRBV9	TRBJ2-2	CASSPLGITGELFF	TGTGCCAGCAGCCCCCTCGGCATCACCGGGGAGCTGTTTTTT
TRBD1	few	TRBV3-1	TRBJ2-3	CASRRGQGATDTQYF	TGTGCCAGCAGGCGCGGACAGGGGGCAACAGATACGCAGTATTTT
NA	many	TRBV7-2	TRBJ2-1	CASSPEAQRSEQFF	TGTGCCAGCAGCCCCGAGGCTCAGAGGAGTGAGCAGTTCTTC
NA	few	TRBV12-3/TRBV12-4	TRBJ2-7	CASRNAYEQYF	TGTGCCAGCAGGAACGCCTACGAGCAGTACTTC
NA	many	TRBV6-5	TRBJ2-7	CASSYKNSGTRTYEQYF	TGTGCCAGCAGTTACAAAAATTCCGGGACAAGAACCTACGAGCAGTACTTC
NA	medium-sized	TRBV20-1	TRBJ2-1	CSASSLRAEQFF	TGCAGTGCTAGCTCCCTCCGGGCTGAGCAGTTCTTC
NA	few	TRBV27	TRBJ1-5	CTSSPGRGNQPQHF	TGTACCAGCAGCCCTGGGCGGGGAAATCAGCCCCAGCATTTT
NA	many	TRBV12-3/TRBV12-4	TRBJ1-2	CASSFDTF	TGTGCCAGCAGTTTCGACACCTTC